The 24 T cell receptor beta chains given below trace back to one sample, sequenced in a study of CD8+ T cells in alopecia areata. In each case, RNA was isolated and then reverse transcribed into cDNA as the sequencing template. Some clones are missing from TCRdb's copy, which holds only in-frame ones; the method was immunoSEQ multiplex PCR. The data contain 100,000 to 150,000 clones, roughly 54% of them singletons. The sample was CD4+ T cells sorted from blood, taken at week 0. The receptors were gathered from a human donor with alopecia areata.

This clone was seen more than once but under ten times. V and J are TRBV4-1 and TRBJ2-3; 9 bases match TRBD1. The J segment lost 5 bases and the V segment lost 0 bases, leaving 9 bases of the junction unmatched. This CDR3 is built from 17 residues. Looked up from germline, CDR1 is MGHRA and CDR2 is YSYEKL. CDR3 amino acids: CASSQDSPGQGGDTQYF. For the CDR3, the DNA is TGCGCCAGCAGCCAAGATTCACCGGGACAGGGAGGAGATACGCAGTATTTT.

This clone has only one observation. The chain is built from TRBV6-6 and TRBJ1-5; D is ambiguous. Trimming shortened V by 5 bases and J by 6 bases, and 8 bases separated the two germline ends. Germline V gene lookup returns CDR1 MNHNY and CDR2 SVGAGI (reference sequence). This CDR3 is 12 amino acids long. In DNA, the CDR3 is TGTGCCAGCAGTACGGATGTTCAGCCCCAGCATTTT. Translated: CASSTDVQPQHF.

V usage is TRBV29-1 and J usage is TRBJ2-7; TRBD1 agrees at 7 bases. V gave up 5 bases and J gave up 5 bases; unmatched junction bases: 3. The germline gives CDR1 SQVTM, CDR2 ANQGSEA. The CDR3 extends over 11 amino acids. The CDR3 nucleotides are TGCAGCGTTATACAGGGGAACGAGCAGTACTTC. Translating gives CSVIQGNEQYF.

This clone turned up a few times. The chain recombines TRBV19 with TRBJ1-4; D possibly corresponds to TRBD1 (5 bases). The CDR3 is 12 residues long. Trimming left V 11 bases short and J 7 bases short, with 14 bases between. Germline loops: CDR1 LNHDA, CDR2 SQIVND (reference sequence). The CDR3 here is CASQSGGEKLFF. The CDR3 DNA reads as TGTGCCTCCCAATCGGGGGGTGAAAAACTGTTTTTT.

Comment on this clone: The same CDR3 also results from other DNA sequences found in this sample. The rearrangement joins TRBV7-9 to TRBJ2-1; D unclear. The CDR3 is 14 amino acids. The V gene lost 1 base and the J gene lost 3 bases, with 7 bases spanning the gap. Germline V gives CDR1 SEHNR, CDR2 FQNEAQ (reference sequence). In nucleotides, the CDR3 is TGTGCCAGCAGCTTAGTGGGCGACTACAATGAGCAGTTCTTC. Amino acid sequence: CASSLVGDYNEQFF.

This chain joins TRBV29-1 and TRBJ2-7, with TRBD2 identical over 11 bases. The germline CDR1 and CDR2 sequences are SQVTM and ANQGSEA. The CDR3 is 15 residues long. V shed 4 bases, J shed 1 base, and the junction held 6 bases outside the gene matches. The CDR3 nucleotides read TGCAGCGTTGTACCACTAGCGGGGGTGTCCTACGAGCAGTACTTC. Translating it yields CSVVPLAGVSYEQYF.

This clone has only a few counts. The J gene is TRBJ2-2, the V gene TRBV5-6, with TRBD1 matching over 8 bases. Germline CDR1 SGHDT, CDR2 YYEEEE. The CDR3 is 15 residues long. Trimming at V came to 2 bases and at J to 6 bases, leaving 6 bases not matched to a gene. The chain's CDR3 is CASSLGDRGSGELFF. The CDR3 DNA reads TGTGCCAGCAGCTTAGGAGACAGGGGCTCCGGGGAGCTGTTTTTT.

This clone has just a few counts. The gene calls are TRBV4-3 and TRBJ2-2; 14 bases map to TRBD2. Germline-derived CDR1 and CDR2 are LGHNA and YSLEER. The trim removed 0 bases at V and 14 bases at J, leaving 8 bases unmatched. The CDR3 loop spans 16 amino acids. In nucleotides, the CDR3 is TGCGCCAGCAGCCAAGAGCCGGGACTAGCGGGAGTTGAACTGTTTTTT. As protein: CASSQEPGLAGVELFF.

This clone was seen a handful of times. The chain recombines TRBV23-1 with TRBJ2-7, with D possibly being TRBD1 (5 bases). TRBV23-1 falls under the ORF class, with uncertain function. The CDR3 is 14 amino acids. Trimming removed 4 bases at V and 0 bases at J, with 10 bases between. The CDR3 region has the DNA TGCGCCAGCAGTCCCCAGGGAAGCTCCTACGAGCAGTACTTC. Amino acid sequence: CASSPQGSSYEQYF.

This clone was observed a few times. The J gene is TRBJ2-5, the V gene TRBV29-1; D unresolved. The germline gives CDR1 SQVTM, CDR2 ANQGSEA. Trimming shortened V by 7 bases and J by 2 bases, and 8 bases separated the two germline ends. This CDR3 has 11 amino acids. CDR3 nucleotides: TGCAGCGCCTTGAGGCAAGAGACCCAGTACTTC. Its protein is CSALRQETQYF.

This clone was observed a handful of times. V is TRBV28 and J is TRBJ1-2; no definite D call. The CDR3 length is 14 residues. The V end was cut by 2 bases, the J end by 4 bases, with 11 bases between. CDR1 and CDR2 (germline): MDHEN, SYDVKM. CDR3: CASSLPLGAYGYTF. The DNA for the CDR3 is TGTGCCAGCAGTTTACCTCTGGGTGCCTATGGCTACACCTTC.

This clone occurred a few times. The chain carries TRBV23-1 and TRBJ1-6, with D perhaps TRBD1 (5 bases). TRBV23-1 has ORF status, its function being uncertain. The germline V and J ends were trimmed by 0 bases and 7 bases, with 16 bases remaining between them. The CDR3 is 17 residues long. The CDR3 protein is CASSQSLGGTRNSPLHF. The CDR3 DNA reads TGCGCCAGCAGTCAATCGTTGGGGGGGACTCGGAATTCACCCCTCCACTTT.

The chain couples TRBV6-5 to TRBJ2-3; D possibly corresponds to TRBD1 (5 bases). Germline assignment: CDR1 MNHEY and CDR2 SVGAGI. The CDR3 contains 14 residues. V shed 2 bases and J shed 4 bases, with 10 bases lying between them. Here the CDR3 reads CASSYEQAADTQYF. The CDR3 DNA follows: TGTGCCAGCAGTTACGAACAGGCCGCAGATACGCAGTATTTT.

V gene TRBV6-5 combines with J gene TRBJ2-1; tentatively, D is TRBD1 (6 bases). This CDR3 region has 15 residues. V was pared by 9 bases and J by 0 bases, with 15 bases between. Germline loops: CDR1 MNHEY, CDR2 SVGAGI. CDR3 in amino acids: CASGGGRSSYNEQFF. CDR3 DNA sequence: TGTGCCAGTGGGGGCGGGCGGAGCTCCTACAATGAGCAGTTCTTC.

This clone is a singleton in its sample. The CDR3 DNA reads as TGCGCCAGCAGCCTCGTCCCGGACCTTCAAGAGACCCAGTACTTC. Translated, it gives CASSLVPDLQETQYF. The chain has TRBV5-1 and TRBJ2-5, with D unclear. This CDR3 region has 15 residues. Germline CDR1 reads SGHRS; CDR2 reads YFSETQ. V lost 4 bases, J lost 2 bases, and 15 bases lay in between.

This clone was seen a few times. The chain recombines TRBV28 with TRBJ2-2; D is uncertain. With 6 bases removed from V and 5 bases from J, the gap between germline ends came to 10 bases. This CDR3 has 13 residues. CDR1 and CDR2 (germline): MDHEN, SYDVKM. Written as DNA, the CDR3 is TGTGCCAGCAGCCCAGTAAGGACCGGGGAGCTGTTTTTT. The encoded protein is CASSPVRTGELFF.

This clone was seen a few times. V and J are TRBV7-2 and TRBJ2-1; D might be TRBD2 (5 bases). CDR1 and CDR2 from the germline V gene are SGHTA and FQGNSA. The germline V and J ends were trimmed by 1 base and 1 base, with 14 bases remaining between them. The CDR3 is made up of 17 amino acids. CDR3 protein: CASSLVAVRGSYNEQFF. In DNA, the CDR3 is TGTGCCAGCAGCTTAGTTGCCGTCCGGGGATCCTACAATGAGCAGTTCTTC.

The rearrangement uses TRBV5-1 and TRBJ2-7, with 8 nucleotides matching TRBD2. The V gene end was trimmed by 3 bases and the J gene end by 5 bases; junction bases not matched to a gene: 10. From germline, CDR1 is SGHRS and CDR2 YFSETQ. The CDR3 length is 15 residues. CDR3 loop: CASSWDREGLNEQYF. Written as DNA, the CDR3 is TGCGCCAGCAGCTGGGACCGGGAGGGCCTGAACGAGCAGTACTTC.

The chain carries TRBV5-1 and TRBJ2-6; D remains unclear. The CDR3 is made up of 13 amino acids. CDR1 is SGHRS, CDR2 YFSETQ, per germline. Trimming took 5 bases from V and 0 from J, leaving 3 bases between them. This chain's CDR3 is CASRGSGANVLTF. In nucleotides, the CDR3 is TGCGCCAGCAGGGGCTCTGGGGCCAACGTCCTGACTTTC.

The J gene is TRBJ1-5, the V gene TRBV4-3; D ambiguous. The CDR3 covers 16 residues. CDR1 LGHNA and CDR2 YSLEER come from the germline V gene. V lost 0 bases, J lost 0 bases, and 9 bases lay in between. The CDR3 DNA sequence: TGCGCCAGCAGCCAAGAACCAGGAGATAGCAATCAGCCCCAGCATTTT. It yields the protein CASSQEPGDSNQPQHF.

V usage is TRBV6-1 and J usage is TRBJ1-5, with D uncertain. Germline loops: CDR1 MNHNS, CDR2 SASEGT. V was trimmed by 10 bases and J by 6 bases, leaving 13 bases between them. This CDR3 is built from 12 residues. CDR3 loop: CATRSEGQPQHF. The DNA of the CDR3 is TGTGCCACCCGGAGTGAAGGTCAGCCCCAGCATTTT.

This clone turned up a few times. The gene calls are TRBV28 and TRBJ2-6, with D maybe TRBD2 (5 bases). V shed 6 bases and J shed 1 base, with 10 bases lying between them. This CDR3 is built from 15 residues. From germline, CDR1 is MDHEN and CDR2 SYDVKM. This chain's CDR3 is CASSHGGSGANVLTF. CDR3 nucleotides: TGTGCCAGCAGCCACGGAGGATCTGGGGCCAACGTCCTGACTTTC.

The sample holds one count of this clone. In the same sample, other DNA sequences code for this CDR3. V usage is TRBV5-1 and J usage is TRBJ2-3, with D possibly being TRBD2 (6 bases). Trimming stripped 0 bases from V and 1 base from J, with 6 bases between. The CDR3 contains 14 residues. The V gene's germline CDR1 is SGHRS and CDR2 YFSETQ. The CDR3 nucleotides read TGCGCCAGCAGCTTGGCGGGGGGCACAGATACGCAGTATTTT. Amino acids: CASSLAGGTDTQYF.

This clone was seen a handful of times. The chain employs TRBV7-3 and TRBJ1-2, with D possibly being TRBD1 (6 bases). The ends were cut back, 1 base at V and 7 bases at J, with 16 bases in the middle. From germline, CDR1 is SGHTA and CDR2 FQGTGA. CDR3 length: 15 amino acids. The CDR3 region is CASSLRPGDAGGYTF. The CDR3 DNA reads TGTGCCAGCAGCTTAAGGCCAGGGGATGCGGGTGGCTACACCTTC.